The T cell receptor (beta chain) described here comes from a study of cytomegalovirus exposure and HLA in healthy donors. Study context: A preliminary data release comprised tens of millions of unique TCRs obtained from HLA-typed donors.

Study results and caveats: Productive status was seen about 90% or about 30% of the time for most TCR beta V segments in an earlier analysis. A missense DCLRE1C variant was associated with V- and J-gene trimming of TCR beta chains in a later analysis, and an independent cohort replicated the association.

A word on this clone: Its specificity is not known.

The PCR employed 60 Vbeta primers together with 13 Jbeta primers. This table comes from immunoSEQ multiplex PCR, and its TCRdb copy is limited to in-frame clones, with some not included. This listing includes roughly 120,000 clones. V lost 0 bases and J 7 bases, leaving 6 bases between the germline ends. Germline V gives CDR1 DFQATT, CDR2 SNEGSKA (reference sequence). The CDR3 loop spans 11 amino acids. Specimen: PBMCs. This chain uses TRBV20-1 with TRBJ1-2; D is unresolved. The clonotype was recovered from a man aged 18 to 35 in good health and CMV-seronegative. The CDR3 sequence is CSARDRGGYTF. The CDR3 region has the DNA TGCAGTGCTAGAGATCGGGGTGGCTACACCTTC.